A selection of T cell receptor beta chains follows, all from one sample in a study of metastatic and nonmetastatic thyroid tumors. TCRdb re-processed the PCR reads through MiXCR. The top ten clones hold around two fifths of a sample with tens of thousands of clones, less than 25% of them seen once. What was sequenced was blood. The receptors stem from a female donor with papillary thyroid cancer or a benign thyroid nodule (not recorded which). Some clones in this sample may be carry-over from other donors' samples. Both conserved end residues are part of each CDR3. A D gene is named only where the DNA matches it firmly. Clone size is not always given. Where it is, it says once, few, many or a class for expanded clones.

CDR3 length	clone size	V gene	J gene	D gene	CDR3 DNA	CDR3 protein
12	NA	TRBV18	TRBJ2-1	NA	TGTGCCAGCTCACCTGCCGAGTTTGAGCAGTTCTTC	CASSPAEFEQFF
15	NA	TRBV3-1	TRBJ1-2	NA	TGTGCCAGCAGCCAAGACCTGGGACCTAACTATGGCTACACCTTC	CASSQDLGPNYGYTF
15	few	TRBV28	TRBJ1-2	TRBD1	TGTGCCAGCAGGGAGGAGGGGGCGCGCCTCTATGGCTACACCTTC	CASREEGARLYGYTF
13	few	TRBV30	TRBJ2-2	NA	TGTGCCTGGAGTGTACTGGGGGCCGGGGAGCTGTTTTTT	CAWSVLGAGELFF
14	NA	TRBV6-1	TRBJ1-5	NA	TGTGCCAGTAGCCTCCGGGACTCAAATCAGCCCCAGCATTTT	CASSLRDSNQPQHF
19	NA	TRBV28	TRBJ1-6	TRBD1	TGTGCCAGCGCAAATCCCGGGACAGGGAAGCACTCCTATAATTCACCCCTCCACTTT	CASANPGTGKHSYNSPLHF
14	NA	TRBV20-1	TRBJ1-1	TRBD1	TGCAGTGCTAGACAGGGGGCGCAGGGCACTGAAGCTTTCTTT	CSARQGAQGTEAFF
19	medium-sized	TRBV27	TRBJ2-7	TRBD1	TGTGCCAGCAGTGTATCGGGGACAGGCTCTACACTCAGCTCCTACGAGCAGTACTTC	CASSVSGTGSTLSSYEQYF
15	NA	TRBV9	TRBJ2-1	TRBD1	TGTGCCAGCAGCGAGCACGGGGCAGGGGGAAATGAGCAGTTCTTC	CASSEHGAGGNEQFF
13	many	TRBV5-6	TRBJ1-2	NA	TGTGCCAGCAGCTTGAGGGGGACTCTGGCTAGCACCTTC	CASSLRGTLASTF
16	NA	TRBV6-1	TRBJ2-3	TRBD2	TGTGCCAGCAGGGCGGGACTAGCTACTAGCACAGATACGCAGTATTTT	CASRAGLATSTDTQYF
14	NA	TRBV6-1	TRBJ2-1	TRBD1	TGTGCCAGCAGCCGACAGGGGGATAGTAATGAGCAGTTCTTC	CASSRQGDSNEQFF
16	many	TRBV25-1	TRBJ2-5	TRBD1	TGTGCCAGCAGTGAATCGGGGGACAGGGGGAAAGCGGCCCAGTACTTC	CASSESGDRGKAAQYF
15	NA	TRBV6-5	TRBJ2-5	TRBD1	TGTGCCAGCAGTTACTCGAGACAGGGGGAGAAGACCCAGTACTTC	CASSYSRQGEKTQYF
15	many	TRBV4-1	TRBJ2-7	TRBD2	TGCGCCAGCAGCCAGCGAGTAGCGGGAAAGTACGAGCAGTACTTC	CASSQRVAGKYEQYF
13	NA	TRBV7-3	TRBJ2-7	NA	TGTGCCAGCAGCTTATCGCAGGGGAACGATGAGTACTTC	CASSLSQGNDEYF
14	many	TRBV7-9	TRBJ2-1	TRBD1	TGTGCCAGCAGCTTATCACAGGGGATGAATGAGCAGTTCTTC	CASSLSQGMNEQFF